These T cell receptor beta chains were read from a single sample in a study of blood T cell repertoires in COVID-19. Data came from immunoSEQ multiplex PCR; TCRdb stores just in-frame clones and leaves some out. The sample lists approximately 240,000 clones; around 90% were seen once. The material sequenced was peripheral blood. The receptors derive from a woman under 30 who had recovered from COVID-19. Each CDR3 is given with its conserved first and last residue. A D gene is named only where the DNA matches it firmly. Size is stated for part of the rows, as once, few or many counts, or as a class when the clone is expanded.

cdr3_length,d_call,j_call,clone_size,v_call,cdr3_nt,cdr3_aa
16,TRBD1,TRBJ1-1,-,TRBV10-3,TGTGCCATCAGTGACCCCGGGACAGGGGGCCGGGGTGAAGCTTTCTTT,CAISDPGTGGRGEAFF
14,TRBD2,TRBJ2-1,-,TRBV30,TGTGCCTGGAGTGGATATAGCGGGTACAATGAGCAGTTCTTC,CAWSGYSGYNEQFF
14,-,TRBJ2-5,-,TRBV14,TGTGCCAGCAGCGGTAAGACTTTCACGGAGACCCAGTACTTC,CASSGKTFTETQYF
15,-,TRBJ2-3,-,TRBV10-3,TGTGCCGCAGCAGGGGATGGATCTAGCACAGATACGCAGTATTTT,CAAAGDGSSTDTQYF
15,TRBD1,TRBJ1-5,-,TRBV7-6,TGTGCCAGCAGCTTGACAGGGGGCGGAAATCAGCCCCAGCATTTT,CASSLTGGGNQPQHF
15,-,TRBJ1-1,-,TRBV7-9,TGTGCCAGCAGCTTACTTGGGGGCGCGGGCACTGAAGCTTTCTTT,CASSLLGGAGTEAFF
16,TRBD1,TRBJ2-1,-,TRBV7-3,TGTGCCAGCAGCTTAAACAACAGGGGTATTGGCTATGAGCAGTTCTTC,CASSLNNRGIGYEQFF
15,-,TRBJ2-1,-,TRBV19,TGTGCCAGTAGTGTTAGGTGGGGGGCCTACAATGAGCAGTTCTTC,CASSVRWGAYNEQFF
15,-,TRBJ1-2,-,TRBV28,TGTGCCAGCAGTTTGATGGGGGACTTTAACTATGGCTACACCTTC,CASSLMGDFNYGYTF
19,TRBD2,TRBJ2-2,few,TRBV4-3,TGCGCCAGCAGCCAAGATCTGGCTAGCGGGAGGGCGGGTACCGGGGAGCTGTTTTTT,CASSQDLASGRAGTGELFF
15,-,TRBJ2-1,-,TRBV4-3,TGCGCCAGCAGCCAAGATGGGGACTTATACAATGAGCAGTTCTTC,CASSQDGDLYNEQFF
12,-,TRBJ2-2,-,TRBV7-9,TGTGCCATCCTCGGTTATACCGGGGAGCTGTTTTTT,CAILGYTGELFF
12,TRBD1,TRBJ2-3,-,TRBV20-1,TGCAGTGCTAGTAGGGGGCAAAATACGCAGTATTTT,CSASRGQNTQYF
15,TRBD1,TRBJ2-1,-,TRBV6-5,TGTGCCAGCAGTTACAACAGGGGCCCCTACAATGAGCAGTTCTTC,CASSYNRGPYNEQFF
17,TRBD1,TRBJ2-6,-,TRBV19,TGTGCCAGTAGTTCACGACAGGGTTCGGCTGGGGCCAACGTCCTGACTTTC,CASSSRQGSAGANVLTF
14,TRBD1,TRBJ1-1,few,TRBV7-9,TGTGCCAGCAGCCGAACAGGGGCCAACACTGAAGCTTTCTTT,CASSRTGANTEAFF
13,-,TRBJ2-1,-,TRBV11-2,TGTGCCAGCAGCTTCGAACAGGGCAATGAGCAGTTCTTC,CASSFEQGNEQFF
11,-,TRBJ2-7,-,TRBV20-1,TGCAGTGCTCGTGATACCTACGAGCAGTACTTC,CSARDTYEQYF
14,-,TRBJ2-2,-,TRBV9,TGTGCCAGCAGCGTCGACAGTACGCGCGGGGAGCTGTTTTTT,CASSVDSTRGELFF
14,TRBD2,TRBJ2-7,-,TRBV7-3,TGTGCCAGCAGCCCTCAGCGGGAGGCGCGGGAGCAGTACTTC,CASSPQREAREQYF
13,TRBD2,TRBJ2-7,-,TRBV30,TGTGCCTGGAGTGTTGGCGGGAGCCACGAGCAGTACTTC,CAWSVGGSHEQYF
14,TRBD1,TRBJ2-3,-,TRBV4-2,TGTGCCAGCAGCCAAGGACAGGGAATAGATACGCAGTATTTT,CASSQGQGIDTQYF
14,-,TRBJ2-2,-,TRBV9,TGTGCTACCTCGGAGGATGGGAGGAGCGGGGAGCTGTTTTTT,CATSEDGRSGELFF
13,-,TRBJ1-2,-,TRBV9,TGTGCCAGCAGCCCGGGAGGGGGGTATGGCTACACCTTC,CASSPGGGYGYTF
15,TRBD2,TRBJ2-3,-,TRBV6-5,TGTGCCAGCAGTTTAGGCGGGAGCAGTAAAGATACGCAGTATTTT,CASSLGGSSKDTQYF
15,-,TRBJ1-5,-,TRBV30,TGTGCCTGGAGAGCGGGCGAATTAAGCAATCAGCCCCAGCATTTT,CAWRAGELSNQPQHF
18,TRBD2,TRBJ2-6,-,TRBV7-9,TGTGCCAGCAGCTTACCTGGACTAGCGGGAACTGGGGCCAACGTCCTGACTTTC,CASSLPGLAGTGANVLTF
15,-,TRBJ1-6,-,TRBV5-1,TGCGCCAGCAGCTTGGACAGTCGGTCTAATTCACCCCTCCACTTT,CASSLDSRSNSPLHF
15,-,TRBJ2-2,-,TRBV30,TGTGCCTGGAGTGTAGGTCAGGGAAACACCGGGGAGCTGTTTTTT,CAWSVGQGNTGELFF
15,-,TRBJ2-3,once,TRBV28,TGTGCCAGCAGTTTAAGGGGCTACCCCACAGATACGCAGTATTTT,CASSLRGYPTDTQYF
15,-,TRBJ2-1,-,TRBV11-3,TGTGCCAGCAGCTTAGTTGCGGGACCTCTCGATGAGCAGTTCTTC,CASSLVAGPLDEQFF
14,TRBD1,TRBJ2-1,once,TRBV13,TGTGCCAGCAGCGGGGACAGGGTTTACAATGAGCAGTTCTTC,CASSGDRVYNEQFF
13,-,TRBJ2-7,-,TRBV7-8,TGTGCCAGCAGCTTAGGACAGGTTTACGAGCAGTACTTC,CASSLGQVYEQYF
15,-,TRBJ2-1,-,TRBV9,TGTGCCAGCAGCAGGGCACTAGGCCCCTACAATGAGCAGTTCTTC,CASSRALGPYNEQFF
16,-,TRBJ1-5,-,TRBV25-1,TGTGCCAGCAGTGAATCAGGGAGGGGGAACGATCAGCCCCAGCATTTT,CASSESGRGNDQPQHF
17,TRBD1,TRBJ2-7,-,TRBV7-2,TGTGCCAGCAGCTTATCCGGGACAGGGGGCGCCGGGAACGAGCAGTACTTC,CASSLSGTGGAGNEQYF
11,-,TRBJ2-7,few,TRBV6-5,TGTGCCAGCAGCCTCGACAGGGAGCAGTACTTC,CASSLDREQYF